This T cell receptor (beta chain) derives from a study of technical replicates of blood from a handful of donors. Method: immunoSEQ multiplex PCR; TCRdb's copy keeps in-frame clones and lacks some. This table has some 48,000 clones, 95% to 97% appearing once. From germline, CDR1 is MDHEN and CDR2 SYDVKM. The length of the CDR3 is 12 residues. The germline V and J ends were trimmed by 7 bases and 3 bases, with 9 bases remaining between them. The rearrangement joins TRBV28 to TRBJ1-1; no firm D call. The receptor comes from a human donor in good health. Material for sequencing was T cells isolated from PBMCs. CDR3: CASMGSYTEAFF. CDR3 DNA sequence: TGTGCCAGCATGGGCAGCTACACTGAAGCTTTCTTT.